This is a list of T cell receptor beta chains from one sample in a study of human T cells and chemical hapten exposure. TCRdb analysed the RACE reads with MiXCR anew, one entry per CDR3 protein. The data show 89,000 or so distinct CDR3 sequences, about 6.6% seen once. The material was whole blood, obtained in connection with sensitization to the hapten diphenylcyclopropenone (DPC). These receptors were obtained from a woman aged 30 to 39 with alopecia areata. Some clones in this sample may be carry-over from other donors' samples. CDR3s include the opening cysteine and the closing phenylalanine or tryptophan. Each record gives: V gene, clone size, D gene, J gene, CDR3 DNA, CDR3 protein. D genes are given only for firm matches. Size is omitted from some rows. Given values are once, few, many or a class for expanded clones.

v_call: TRBV12-3/TRBV12-4
clone_size: few
d_call: TRBD2
j_call: TRBJ2-1
cdr3_nt: TGTGCCAGCAGTTTAGCCGGGGGGGCCTACAATGAGCAGTTCTTC
cdr3_aa: CASSLAGGAYNEQFF

v_call: TRBV5-1
clone_size: NA
d_call: NA
j_call: TRBJ1-1
cdr3_nt: TGCGCCAGCAGCGGGGGAGACCAACTGAACACTGAAGCTTTCTTT
cdr3_aa: CASSGGDQLNTEAFF

v_call: TRBV5-1
clone_size: NA
d_call: TRBD2
j_call: TRBJ2-4
cdr3_nt: TGCGCCAGCAGCTTGGACGGGGGGGCCAAAAACATTCAGTACTTC
cdr3_aa: CASSLDGGAKNIQYF

v_call: TRBV10-3
clone_size: NA
d_call: TRBD1
j_call: TRBJ2-7
cdr3_nt: TGTGCCATCAGTGAGTTTATGTCCGAGACAGGGTCGTACGAGCAGTACTTC
cdr3_aa: CAISEFMSETGSYEQYF

v_call: TRBV6-1
clone_size: few
d_call: NA
j_call: TRBJ1-5
cdr3_nt: TGTGCCAGCAGTGGGGTTCAGGGCCAGCCCCAGCATTTT
cdr3_aa: CASSGVQGQPQHF

v_call: TRBV5-1
clone_size: few
d_call: NA
j_call: TRBJ1-5
cdr3_nt: TGCGCCAGCAGCCAGGACGGATATAGCAATCAGCCCCAGCATTTT
cdr3_aa: CASSQDGYSNQPQHF

v_call: TRBV29-1
clone_size: NA
d_call: NA
j_call: TRBJ2-2
cdr3_nt: TGCAGCGTTGAAGTCTCAGTTGGCGGGGAGCTGTTTTTT
cdr3_aa: CSVEVSVGGELFF

v_call: TRBV10-3
clone_size: many
d_call: NA
j_call: TRBJ2-3
cdr3_nt: TGTGCCATCAGTCTCGACGGAATGACAGATACGCAGTATTTT
cdr3_aa: CAISLDGMTDTQYF

v_call: TRBV12-3/TRBV12-4
clone_size: NA
d_call: TRBD1
j_call: TRBJ2-3
cdr3_nt: TGTGCCAGCACTTACAGGGGAACCACAGATACGCAGTATTTT
cdr3_aa: CASTYRGTTDTQYF

v_call: TRBV29-1
clone_size: many
d_call: NA
j_call: TRBJ1-3
cdr3_nt: TGCAGCGCCCAGGGCCACACCACTGGAAACACCATATATTTT
cdr3_aa: CSAQGHTTGNTIYF

v_call: TRBV7-9
clone_size: many
d_call: NA
j_call: TRBJ2-7
cdr3_nt: TGTGCCAGCAGCTTAGCGGGGACGGCCTACGAGCAGTACTTC
cdr3_aa: CASSLAGTAYEQYF

v_call: TRBV6-4
clone_size: NA
d_call: NA
j_call: TRBJ2-3
cdr3_nt: TGTGCCAGCAGTGACTCGTTCCATTTCACAGATACGCAGTATTTT
cdr3_aa: CASSDSFHFTDTQYF

v_call: TRBV5-1
clone_size: many
d_call: NA
j_call: TRBJ2-1
cdr3_nt: TGCGCCAGCAGCCGACTGGGGGGCCTCTCCTACAATGAGCAGTTCTTC
cdr3_aa: CASSRLGGLSYNEQFF

v_call: TRBV28
clone_size: many
d_call: NA
j_call: TRBJ2-7
cdr3_nt: TGTGCCAGCAGTTCCGGGGGTCCGTCGTACGAGCAGTACTTC
cdr3_aa: CASSSGGPSYEQYF

v_call: TRBV6-2/TRBV6-3
clone_size: many
d_call: NA
j_call: TRBJ1-3
cdr3_nt: TGTGCCAGCAAACCCGAGGGCTCTGGAAACACCATATATTTT
cdr3_aa: CASKPEGSGNTIYF

v_call: TRBV27
clone_size: few
d_call: NA
j_call: TRBJ1-6
cdr3_nt: TGTGCCAGCAGGCCGGGCCTTTTATGGTCACCCCTCCACTTT
cdr3_aa: CASRPGLLWSPLHF

v_call: TRBV7-8
clone_size: NA
d_call: NA
j_call: TRBJ2-7
cdr3_nt: TGTGCCAGCAGCCCATCGATAAACGAGCAGTACTTC
cdr3_aa: CASSPSINEQYF

v_call: TRBV30
clone_size: many
d_call: NA
j_call: TRBJ1-5
cdr3_nt: TGTGCCTGGAGTTCAGGGTACAATCAGCCCCAGCATTTT
cdr3_aa: CAWSSGYNQPQHF

v_call: TRBV20-1
clone_size: many
d_call: TRBD1
j_call: TRBJ2-3
cdr3_nt: TGCAGTGCAACAGGGACAGGGGGCGCGGATACGCAGTATTTT
cdr3_aa: CSATGTGGADTQYF

v_call: TRBV5-1
clone_size: few
d_call: NA
j_call: TRBJ1-3
cdr3_nt: TGCGCCAGCAGCTTGGCCGGGGCAGAATCTGGAAACACCATATATTTT
cdr3_aa: CASSLAGAESGNTIYF

v_call: TRBV2
clone_size: many
d_call: NA
j_call: TRBJ2-1
cdr3_nt: TGTGCCAGCAGTGAAGCGGGGGGGCTTGGTGAGCAGTTCTTC
cdr3_aa: CASSEAGGLGEQFF

v_call: TRBV9
clone_size: few
d_call: NA
j_call: TRBJ1-1
cdr3_nt: TGTGCCAGCAGCGCCGCACCCATGGTGGCGGCTTTCTTT
cdr3_aa: CASSAAPMVAAFF

v_call: TRBV7-2
clone_size: few
d_call: NA
j_call: TRBJ1-1
cdr3_nt: TGTGCCAGCAGCTTTCAGGCAAACACTGAAGCTTTCTTT
cdr3_aa: CASSFQANTEAFF

v_call: TRBV9
clone_size: many
d_call: TRBD2
j_call: TRBJ2-3
cdr3_nt: TGTGCCAGCAGCGTAGGCGTAGCGGGGGAAAAACGGACAGATACGCAGTATTTT
cdr3_aa: CASSVGVAGEKRTDTQYF

v_call: TRBV11-2
clone_size: few
d_call: TRBD2
j_call: TRBJ2-7
cdr3_nt: TGTGCCAGCAGCCTCGCGACTAGCGAAGGCTACGAGCAGTACTTC
cdr3_aa: CASSLATSEGYEQYF

v_call: TRBV14
clone_size: many
d_call: TRBD1
j_call: TRBJ2-7
cdr3_nt: TGTGCCAGCAGCCAAGTGACAGGGGGCTTCTACGAGCAGTACTTC
cdr3_aa: CASSQVTGGFYEQYF

v_call: TRBV12-3/TRBV12-4
clone_size: few
d_call: TRBD1
j_call: TRBJ2-7
cdr3_nt: TGTGCCAGCAGTCAACAGGGGCACGAGCAGTACTTC
cdr3_aa: CASSQQGHEQYF

v_call: TRBV15
clone_size: many
d_call: TRBD1
j_call: TRBJ1-2
cdr3_nt: TGTGCCACCAGCAGAGATCGGGGACAGGGGTATGGCTACACCTTC
cdr3_aa: CATSRDRGQGYGYTF

v_call: TRBV6-5
clone_size: many
d_call: NA
j_call: TRBJ2-3
cdr3_nt: TGTGCCAGCAGTTACGGGACACCCGTCACAGATACGCAGTATTTT
cdr3_aa: CASSYGTPVTDTQYF

v_call: TRBV5-6
clone_size: many
d_call: TRBD1
j_call: TRBJ2-7
cdr3_nt: TGTGCCAGCGTACGGGACAGGGGGGTCGAGCAGTACTTC
cdr3_aa: CASVRDRGVEQYF

v_call: TRBV20-1
clone_size: many
d_call: NA
j_call: TRBJ2-3
cdr3_nt: TGCAGTGCCACCTTGGATGGAGATACGCAGTATTTT
cdr3_aa: CSATLDGDTQYF

v_call: TRBV3-1
clone_size: NA
d_call: TRBD1
j_call: TRBJ1-1
cdr3_nt: TGTGCCAGCTCAAAAAAGACAGGGGGCGGCACTGAAGCTTTCTTT
cdr3_aa: CASSKKTGGGTEAFF

v_call: TRBV19
clone_size: NA
d_call: TRBD2
j_call: TRBJ2-5
cdr3_nt: TGTGCCAGTAGTCGACTAGCGAAGCAAGAGACCCAGTACTTC
cdr3_aa: CASSRLAKQETQYF

v_call: TRBV7-6
clone_size: NA
d_call: NA
j_call: TRBJ2-1
cdr3_nt: TGTGCCAGCAGCTTGTTAGGCGGGGTAAATGAGCAGTTCTTC
cdr3_aa: CASSLLGGVNEQFF

v_call: TRBV6-5
clone_size: many
d_call: TRBD1
j_call: TRBJ1-1
cdr3_nt: TGTGCCAGCAGTTCCAAGACAGGGGGACGTGAAGCTTTCTTT
cdr3_aa: CASSSKTGGREAFF

v_call: TRBV30
clone_size: NA
d_call: NA
j_call: TRBJ1-1
cdr3_nt: TGTGCCTCCGGGGAGAACACTGAAGCTTTCTTT
cdr3_aa: CASGENTEAFF

v_call: TRBV7-2
clone_size: many
d_call: TRBD2
j_call: TRBJ2-2
cdr3_nt: TGTGCCAGCAGCCTTAGCGGGGGAGGGACCGGGGAGCTGTTTTTT
cdr3_aa: CASSLSGGGTGELFF

v_call: TRBV20-1
clone_size: NA
d_call: TRBD1
j_call: TRBJ1-1
cdr3_nt: TGCAGTGCTAGGGCGGGACAGGGAGGCACTGAAGCTTTCTTT
cdr3_aa: CSARAGQGGTEAFF

v_call: TRBV6-6
clone_size: many
d_call: TRBD2
j_call: TRBJ2-3
cdr3_nt: TGTGCCAGCAGTTCAGCGGGAGGCACAGATACGCAGTATTTT
cdr3_aa: CASSSAGGTDTQYF

v_call: TRBV12-3/TRBV12-4
clone_size: NA
d_call: NA
j_call: TRBJ2-3
cdr3_nt: TGTGCCAGCAGCATAGCCACAACTAGCTATCGGCCAGATACGCAGTATTTT
cdr3_aa: CASSIATTSYRPDTQYF

v_call: TRBV7-2
clone_size: many
d_call: NA
j_call: TRBJ2-1
cdr3_nt: TGTGCCAGCAGGGCGCAGGGGATTGGATCCTACAATGAGCAGTTCTTC
cdr3_aa: CASRAQGIGSYNEQFF

v_call: TRBV18
clone_size: many
d_call: TRBD2
j_call: TRBJ2-4
cdr3_nt: TGTGCCAGCTCACCTTCGGCGGGGGGAGTAGCCAAAAACATTCAGTACTTC
cdr3_aa: CASSPSAGGVAKNIQYF

v_call: TRBV7-2
clone_size: NA
d_call: TRBD1
j_call: TRBJ1-5
cdr3_nt: TGTGCCAGCAGCTTCTATACAGGGGGCAATCAGCCCCAGCATTTT
cdr3_aa: CASSFYTGGNQPQHF

v_call: TRBV6-1
clone_size: NA
d_call: NA
j_call: TRBJ1-1
cdr3_nt: TGTGCCAGCAGTGAAAGAGAGAGGGAAGCTTTCTTT
cdr3_aa: CASSEREREAFF

v_call: TRBV11-3
clone_size: few
d_call: NA
j_call: TRBJ1-2
cdr3_nt: TGTGCCAGCAGCCCCCCCGAGAACTATGGCTACACCTTC
cdr3_aa: CASSPPENYGYTF

v_call: TRBV21-1
clone_size: many
d_call: NA
j_call: TRBJ1-2
cdr3_nt: TGTGCCAGTTACGACGGCTATGGCTACACCTTC
cdr3_aa: CASYDGYGYTF

v_call: TRBV3-1
clone_size: NA
d_call: NA
j_call: TRBJ2-7
cdr3_nt: TGTGCCAGCAGCCAGTCTTTAGTCTACGAGCAGTACTTC
cdr3_aa: CASSQSLVYEQYF

v_call: TRBV5-1
clone_size: NA
d_call: TRBD1
j_call: TRBJ1-1
cdr3_nt: TGCGCCAGCAGCTTGGGACAGGGGCAGATGAGGACTGAAGCTTTCTTT
cdr3_aa: CASSLGQGQMRTEAFF